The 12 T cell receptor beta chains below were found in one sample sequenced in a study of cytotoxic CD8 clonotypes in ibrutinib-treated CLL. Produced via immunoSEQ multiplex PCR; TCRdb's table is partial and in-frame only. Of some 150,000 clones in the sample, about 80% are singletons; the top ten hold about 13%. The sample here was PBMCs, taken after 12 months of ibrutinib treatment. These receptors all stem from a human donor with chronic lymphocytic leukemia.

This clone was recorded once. The CDR3 loop is CASSLTRNEQFF. The DNA of the CDR3 is TGTGCCAGCAGTTTAACTCGGAATGAGCAGTTCTTC. The V gene is TRBV5-4, the J gene TRBJ2-1; D remains ambiguous. The V gene lost 5 bases and the J gene lost 7 bases, with 10 bases spanning the gap. The germline V gene has CDR1 SGHNT and CDR2 YYREEE (reference sequence). The CDR3 length is 12 residues.

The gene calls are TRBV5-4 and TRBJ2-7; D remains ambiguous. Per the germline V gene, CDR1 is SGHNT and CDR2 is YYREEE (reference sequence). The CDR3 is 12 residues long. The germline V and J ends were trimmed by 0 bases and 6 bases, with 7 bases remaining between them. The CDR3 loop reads CASSLGPVEQYF. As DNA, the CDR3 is TGTGCCAGCAGCTTGGGCCCAGTCGAGCAGTACTTC.

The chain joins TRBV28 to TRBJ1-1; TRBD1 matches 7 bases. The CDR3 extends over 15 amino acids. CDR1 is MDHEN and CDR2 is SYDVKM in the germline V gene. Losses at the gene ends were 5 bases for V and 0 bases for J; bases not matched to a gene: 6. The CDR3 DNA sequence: TGTGCCAGCAGTCCCCACAGGGGTATGAACACTGAAGCTTTCTTT. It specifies CASSPHRGMNTEAFF. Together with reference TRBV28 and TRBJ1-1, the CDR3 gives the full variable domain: DVKVTQSSRYLVKRTGEKVFLECVQDMDHENMFWYRQDPGLGLRLIYFSYDVKMKEKGDIPEGYSVSREKKERFSLILESASTNQTSMYLCASSPHRGMNTEAFFGQGTRLTVV.

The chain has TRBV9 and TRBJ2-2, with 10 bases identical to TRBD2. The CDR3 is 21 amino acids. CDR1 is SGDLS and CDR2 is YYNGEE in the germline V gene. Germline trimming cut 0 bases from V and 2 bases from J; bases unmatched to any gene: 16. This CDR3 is CASSVGIGLAGDLSNTGELFF. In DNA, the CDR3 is TGTGCCAGCAGCGTAGGGATAGGGCTAGCGGGGGACCTATCCAACACCGGGGAGCTGTTTTTT.

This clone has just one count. CDR3 sequence: CASSSPGPLASNTEAFF. The CDR3 DNA reads as TGCGCCAGCAGCTCCCCGGGGCCGTTAGCTTCGAACACTGAAGCTTTCTTT. The chain has TRBV5-1 and TRBJ1-1; TRBD1 is a possible D gene (5 bases). The CDR3 runs 17 residues. CDR1 is SGHRS and CDR2 is YFSETQ in the germline V gene. V lost 3 bases and J 1 base, leaving 19 bases between the germline ends.

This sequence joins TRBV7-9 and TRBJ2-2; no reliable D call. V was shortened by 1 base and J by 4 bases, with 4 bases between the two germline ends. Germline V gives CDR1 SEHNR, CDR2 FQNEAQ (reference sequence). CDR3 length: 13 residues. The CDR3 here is CASSLVPTGELFF. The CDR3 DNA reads TGTGCCAGCAGCTTAGTCCCCACCGGGGAGCTGTTTTTT.

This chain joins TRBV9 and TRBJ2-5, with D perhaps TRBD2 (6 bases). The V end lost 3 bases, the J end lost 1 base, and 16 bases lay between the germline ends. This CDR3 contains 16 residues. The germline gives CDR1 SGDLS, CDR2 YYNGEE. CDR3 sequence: CASSAMRGRGQETQYF. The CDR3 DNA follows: TGTGCCAGCAGCGCCATGCGGGGTCGGGGCCAAGAGACCCAGTACTTC.

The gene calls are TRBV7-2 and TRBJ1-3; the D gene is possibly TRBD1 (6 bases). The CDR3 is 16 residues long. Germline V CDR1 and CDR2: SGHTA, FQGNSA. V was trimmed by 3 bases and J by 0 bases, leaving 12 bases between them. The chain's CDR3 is CASSLGHQSSGNTIYF. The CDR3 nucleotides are TGTGCCAGCAGCTTGGGACACCAGAGCTCTGGAAACACCATATATTTT.

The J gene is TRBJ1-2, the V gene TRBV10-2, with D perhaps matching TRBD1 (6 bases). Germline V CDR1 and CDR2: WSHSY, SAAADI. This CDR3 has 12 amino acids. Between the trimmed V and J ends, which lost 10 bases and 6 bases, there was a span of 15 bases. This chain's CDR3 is CAILQGRDGYTF. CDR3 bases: TGCGCCATATTACAGGGTAGGGATGGCTACACCTTC.

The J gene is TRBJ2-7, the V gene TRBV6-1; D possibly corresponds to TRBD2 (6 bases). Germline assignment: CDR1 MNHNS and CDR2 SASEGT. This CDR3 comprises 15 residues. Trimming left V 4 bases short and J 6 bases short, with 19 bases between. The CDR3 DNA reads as TGTGCCAGCAGTGGGGTACTAGCCCAACTCCCCGAGCAGTACTTC. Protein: CASSGVLAQLPEQYF.

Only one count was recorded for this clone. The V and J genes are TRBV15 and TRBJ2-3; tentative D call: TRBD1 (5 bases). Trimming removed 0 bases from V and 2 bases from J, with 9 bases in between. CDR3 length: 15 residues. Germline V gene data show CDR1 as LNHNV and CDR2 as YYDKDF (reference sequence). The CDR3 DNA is TGTGCCACCAGCAGAGACATGACAGTCACAGATACGCAGTATTTT. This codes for CATSRDMTVTDTQYF.

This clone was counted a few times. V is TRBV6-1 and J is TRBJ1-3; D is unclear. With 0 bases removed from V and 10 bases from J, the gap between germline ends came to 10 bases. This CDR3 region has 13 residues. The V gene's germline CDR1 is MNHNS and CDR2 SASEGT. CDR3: CASSEAAGLTIYF. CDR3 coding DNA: TGTGCCAGCAGTGAAGCTGCCGGCCTAACCATATATTTT.